The source of this T cell receptor (beta chain) is a study of T-cell memory formation after mild COVID-19 (dated by TCRdb to about 2021). A note on the overall study: TCR sequence clusters from the two donors were largely donor specific. The cohort comprised two young, previously healthy adult volunteers, one female and one male. In two donors, T-cell clones that expanded and contracted after mild COVID-19 were tracked by sequencing TCRalpha and TCRbeta repertoires over time.

The V end loses 1 base and the J end loses 4 bases, and a stretch of 10 bases separates them. Its CDR3 holds 14 amino acids, cysteine through phenylalanine. CDR3 DNA only is kept here, 42 bases in frame from base 1. CDR1 and CDR2 are read off the germline V gene (reference sequence) as SEHNR and FQNEAQ. Details on this clonotype: Its antigen remains unidentified. Base qualities are not provided; no much larger clone lies one nucleotide away.

Data came from an Illumina NovaSeq 6000. TCRalpha and TCRbeta cDNA libraries were constructed by 5'RACE with constant-segment primers, with sample barcodes and unique molecular identifiers being introduced. Trizol reagent was used to extract RNA from every sample. The libraries were amplified in two PCR steps, and the second step added a second sample barcode and Illumina TruSeq adapters. The libraries were sequenced on an Illumina NovaSeq using 2 x 150 bp paired-end reads. Processing in the source paper ran as follows. With migec v1.2.7, reads were demultiplexed and then collapsed into UMI-guided consensus sequences. With mixcr v2.1.11, UMI consensuses were aligned to TRA and TRB V and J templates and assembled into clonotypes. Clonotypes were classified as expanded or contracted when called significant by both edgeR and NoisET, with noise models trained on biological replicates. For edgeR calls, a false discovery rate-adjusted p below 0.01 and a log2 fold-change threshold of 1 were applied. PCA with hierarchical clustering of max-normalized trajectories of the 1000 most abundant clonotypes was used as exploratory dynamics analysis. Separately sequenced CD4+ and CD8+ repertoires were used to assign a CD4 or CD8 phenotype to each responding clone. TCRdb handled the public reads itself, with Q25 trimming in fastp and clone calling in MiXCR, and kept productive beta chains. Under each unique CDR3 protein, matching rows form one entry showing the most common genes and DNA. It is TCRdb's table, rather than the study itself, that gives the V and J calls and clone size. Here the sample has 250,000 or so distinct CDR3 sequences; more than 15% occur a single time. The biggest ten clones account for 23% of the sample.

Ficoll-Paque density gradient centrifugation was used to isolate PBMCs. What the work shows at the level of the full study, not this receptor alone: The second-wave clones that peaked on day 37 were not confirmed to be SARS-CoV-2 specific. Clones contracting from day 15 to 85 had balanced CD4/CD8 phenotypes, while a second wave expanding from day 15 to 37 was biased towards CD4+. Some responding clones were found in pre-infection memory, which suggests that pre-existing cross-reactive memory T cells took part in the SARS-CoV-2 response. The study covered only a couple of mild cases, and larger cohorts including severe cases with pre-infection samples were considered necessary. Contracting CD4+ clones turned up mainly in the CM and EM memory subsets, whereas EMRA was where CD8+ clones were enriched.

Recombination joined TRBV7-9 with TRBJ1-2; there is no confident call for the D gene. The receptor was derived from a man between 18 and 29 years old who had mild COVID-19 (a few samples of this study predate the infection). The sample titles of this study are shuffled in the database, so cell type and time point are left out; the donor was told from shared clones. Sequencing was performed on PBMCs or a T cell subset sorted from them (not recorded which). The bases are TGTGCCAGCAGCTTAGTTGGCAGGAGCTATGGCTACACCTTC. Translated, it gives CASSLVGRSYGYTF.